Following are 16 T cell receptor beta chains from one sample sequenced in a study of shared clonotypes between healthy human individuals. This table comes from immunoSEQ multiplex PCR, and its TCRdb copy is limited to in-frame clones, with some not included. This sample has millions of clones, with roughly 95% found just once. Terminally differentiated effector memory CD45RA+ cells were left out of the naive CD8 fraction, which was CD45RO-negative and positively selected for CCR7. Sequences were obtained from naive CD8+ T cells sorted from blood. Receptors originate from a man aged 18 to 30 in good health.

V and J are TRBV5-1 and TRBJ2-7; D remains unclear. Germline lookup yields CDR1 SGHRS and CDR2 YFSETQ. The CDR3 totals 13 residues. V lost 8 bases, J lost 0 bases, and 12 bases lay in between. This chain's CDR3 is CASAIRNSYEQYF. The DNA of the CDR3 is TGCGCCAGTGCGATCAGGAACTCCTACGAGCAGTACTTC.

This chain uses TRBV6-1 with TRBJ2-1; TRBD2 agrees at 7 bases. There are 13 residues in the CDR3. V dropped 11 bases and J dropped 10; count of bases not matched to a gene: 14. Germline V lookup: CDR1 MNHNS, CDR2 SASEGT. CDR3 in DNA: TGTGCCGGTCGAAGGCGGGCCGGGGGGGAGCAGTTCTTC. Translation: CAGRRRAGGEQFF.

The chain employs TRBV7-9 and TRBJ1-2; 7 nucleotides line up with TRBD1. In germline, CDR1 is SEHNR, CDR2 FQNEAQ (reference sequence). CDR3 length: 13 amino acids. After removal of 5 bases from V and 4 bases from J, the junction contained 4 bases not matched to a gene. This CDR3 reads CASSPGGSYGYTF. In DNA, the CDR3 is TGTGCCAGCAGCCCAGGGGGTAGCTATGGCTACACCTTC.

V gene TRBV27 combines with J gene TRBJ1-5; weak D call: TRBD1 (5 bases). Germline CDR1 MNHEY, CDR2 SMNVEV (reference sequence). The ends were cut back, 6 bases at V and 11 bases at J, with 20 bases in the middle. This CDR3 spans 14 amino acids. The CDR3 bases are TGTGCCAGCAGCTTGGGGCGAGGGATACATACCCAGCATTTT. Translating it yields CASSLGRGIHTQHF.

V gene TRBV29-1 combines with J gene TRBJ2-3; D might be TRBD2 (7 bases). Trimming pared 0 bases from V and 1 base from J, leaving 17 bases between. The CDR3 is 17 amino acids. Germline CDR1 is SQVTM and CDR2 is ANQGSEA. The DNA for the CDR3 is TGCAGCGTTGAAGAGGGGGCCAGCGGGACGCGCACAGATACGCAGTATTTT. Translated: CSVEEGASGTRTDTQYF.

The chain combines TRBV10-2 with TRBJ2-5; TRBD1 aligns across 8 bases. Germline values: CDR1 WSHSY, CDR2 SAAADI. The J segment lost 4 bases and the V segment lost 0 bases, leaving 7 bases of the junction unmatched. CDR3 length: 16 residues. The CDR3 here is CASSESGAGGAETQYF. CDR3 sequence (DNA): TGCGCCAGCAGTGAGTCGGGAGCAGGGGGCGCAGAGACCCAGTACTTC.

In nucleotides, the CDR3 is TGTGCCAGCAGCGCGACAGATCCCCCGGTGGCCCAGTACTTC. Amino acids: CASSATDPPVAQYF. This chain connects TRBV9 to TRBJ2-5; D possibly corresponds to TRBD1 (5 bases). Germline values: CDR1 SGDLS, CDR2 YYNGEE. Trimming removed 3 bases at V and 9 bases at J, with 18 bases between. This CDR3 spans 14 amino acids.

The chain is built from TRBV4-1 and TRBJ2-7, with D tentatively TRBD1 (7 bases). The CDR3 covers 17 residues. Deletions cut 0 bases from V and 3 bases from J, with 18 bases between. Germline lookup yields CDR1 MGHRA and CDR2 YSYEKL. The CDR3 nucleotides are TGCGCCAGCAGCCAAGATGGGGGCCGCAGGGGGGTCTACGAGCAGTACTTC. This codes for CASSQDGGRRGVYEQYF.

A single count supports this clone. This chain links TRBV10-2 with TRBJ1-2; 7 bases are a match to TRBD1. The CDR3 loop spans 13 amino acids. Losses at the gene ends were 6 bases for V and 2 bases for J; bases not matched to a gene: 3. The germline V gene has CDR1 WSHSY and CDR2 SAAADI. CDR3 sequence: CASSGDSNYGYTF. The DNA for the CDR3 is TGCGCCAGCAGCGGGGACAGCAACTATGGCTACACCTTC.

A remark on this clone: Other DNA sequences within the sample encode an identical CDR3. The rearrangement links TRBV5-1 to TRBJ2-7; perhaps TRBD1 as D (6 bases). V was pared by 0 bases and J by 2 bases, with 9 bases between. This CDR3 spans 14 amino acids. CDR1 SGHRS and CDR2 YFSETQ come from the germline V gene. CDR3 sequence reads: CASSLDQGTYEQYF. DNA of the CDR3: TGCGCCAGCAGCTTGGACCAGGGGACCTACGAGCAGTACTTC.

Details on this clone: Other DNA sequences from this sample encode an identical CDR3 as well. The chain couples TRBV9 to TRBJ1-1; no definite D call. CDR1 is SGDLS, CDR2 YYNGEE, per germline. The CDR3 is 13 residues long. The germline V and J ends were trimmed by 0 bases and 5 bases, with 8 bases remaining between them. CDR3 sequence reads: CASSVDSGTEAFF. The DNA of the CDR3 is TGTGCCAGCAGCGTAGATTCGGGGACTGAAGCTTTCTTT.

About this clone: The sample holds other DNA sequences that translate to the same CDR3. The chain links TRBV5-6 to TRBJ2-7, with no clear D. Trimming removed 0 bases from V and 6 bases from J, with 7 bases in between. Looked up from germline, CDR1 is SGHDT and CDR2 is YYEEEE. The CDR3 is 12 residues long. CDR3 region: CASSLEGSEQYF. CDR3 in DNA: TGTGCCAGCAGCTTGGAGGGTAGCGAGCAGTACTTC.

As DNA, the CDR3 is TGTGCCAGCAGGGAGGACTGGCAAGAGACCCAGTACTTC. Protein: CASREDWQETQYF. The chain joins TRBV2 to TRBJ2-5; D is perhaps TRBD2 (5 bases). V was shortened by 6 bases and J by 2 bases, with 10 bases between the two germline ends. CDR3 length: 13 residues. Germline V gene lookup returns CDR1 SNHLY and CDR2 FYNNEI.

This chain links TRBV7-9 with TRBJ2-7; either TRBD1 or TRBD2 may fit D (6 bases each). The CDR3 length is 16 residues. V was clipped by 4 bases and J by 5 bases, with 21 bases between them. Germline lookup yields CDR1 SEHNR and CDR2 FQNEAQ (reference sequence). For the CDR3, the DNA is TGTGCCAGCAGCTGGGAACAGGGCGGGGTGGGCAACGAGCAGTACTTC. This encodes CASSWEQGGVGNEQYF.

CDR3 DNA sequence: TGTGCCAGCAGCTTAGATCGGGGGGAACTAAGAAGCTCCTATAATTCACCCCTCCACTTT. This translates into CASSLDRGELRSSYNSPLHF. The chain couples TRBV11-3 to TRBJ1-6, with D maybe TRBD1 (5 bases). Germline values: CDR1 SGHNT, CDR2 YENEEA. The V end lost 0 bases, the J end lost 0 bases, and 18 bases lay between the germline ends. The CDR3 runs to 20 residues.

CDR3 sequence reads: CASSPGAAATNEKLFF. In DNA, the CDR3 is TGTGCCAGCTCACCAGGCGCCGCTGCAACTAATGAAAAACTGTTTTTT. This rearrangement joins TRBV18 to TRBJ1-4; no firm D call. Trimming shortened V by 2 bases and J by 0 bases, and 10 bases separated the two germline ends. CDR3 length: 16 amino acids. CDR1 is KGHSH, CDR2 LQKENI, per germline.